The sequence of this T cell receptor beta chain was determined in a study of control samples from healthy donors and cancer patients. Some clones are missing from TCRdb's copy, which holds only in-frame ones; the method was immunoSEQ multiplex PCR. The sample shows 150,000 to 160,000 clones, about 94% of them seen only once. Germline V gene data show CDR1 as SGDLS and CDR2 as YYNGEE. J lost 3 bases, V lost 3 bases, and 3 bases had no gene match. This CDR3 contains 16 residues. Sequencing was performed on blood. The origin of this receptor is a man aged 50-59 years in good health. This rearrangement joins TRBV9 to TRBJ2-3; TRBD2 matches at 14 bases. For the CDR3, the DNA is TGTGCCAGCAGCGCCGGGACTAGCGGGAGAACAGATACGCAGTATTTT. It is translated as CASSAGTSGRTDTQYF.